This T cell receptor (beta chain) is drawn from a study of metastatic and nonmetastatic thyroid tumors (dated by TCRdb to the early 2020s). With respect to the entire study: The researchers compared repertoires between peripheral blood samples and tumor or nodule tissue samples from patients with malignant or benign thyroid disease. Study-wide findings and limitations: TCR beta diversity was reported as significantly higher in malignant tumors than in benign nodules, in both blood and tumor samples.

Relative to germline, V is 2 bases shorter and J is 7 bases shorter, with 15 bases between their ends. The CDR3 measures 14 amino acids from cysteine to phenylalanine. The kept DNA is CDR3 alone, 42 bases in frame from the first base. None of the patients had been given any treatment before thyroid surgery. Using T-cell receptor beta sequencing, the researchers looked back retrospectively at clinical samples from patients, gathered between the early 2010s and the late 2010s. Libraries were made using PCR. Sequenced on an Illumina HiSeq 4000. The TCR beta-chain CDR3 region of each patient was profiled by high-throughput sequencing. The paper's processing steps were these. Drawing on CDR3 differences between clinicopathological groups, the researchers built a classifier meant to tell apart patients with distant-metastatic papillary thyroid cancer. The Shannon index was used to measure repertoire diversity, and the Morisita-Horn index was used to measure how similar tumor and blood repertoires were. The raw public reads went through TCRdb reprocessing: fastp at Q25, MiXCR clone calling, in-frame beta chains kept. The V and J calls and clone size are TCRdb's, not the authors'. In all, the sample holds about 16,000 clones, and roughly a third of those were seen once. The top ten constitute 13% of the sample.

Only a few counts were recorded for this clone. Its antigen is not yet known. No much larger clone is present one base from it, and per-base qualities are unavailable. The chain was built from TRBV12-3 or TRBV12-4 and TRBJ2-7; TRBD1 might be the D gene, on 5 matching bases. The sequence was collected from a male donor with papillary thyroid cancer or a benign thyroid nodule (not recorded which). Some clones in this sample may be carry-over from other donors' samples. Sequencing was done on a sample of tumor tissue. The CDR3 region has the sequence CASSLQDSPLEQYF. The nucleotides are TGTGCCAGCAGTTTACAAGACAGTCCCCTGGAGCAGTACTTC.